The 29 T cell receptor beta chains reported below all come from one sample, sequenced in a study of blood T cell repertoires in COVID-19. Profiled with immunoSEQ multiplex PCR; TCRdb holds only in-frame clones, not every one. The sample has some 180,000 clones, approximately 85% seen once; the top ten hold 6.5% to 10%. Source material: peripheral blood. The receptors come from a woman aged 60-75 years with acute or convalescent COVID-19.

This clone was picked up one time. The gene calls are TRBV2 and TRBJ2-5; D uncertain. Trimming cost V 2 bases and J 2 bases, with 6 bases left between them. Germline V gene sequence: CDR1 SNHLY, CDR2 FYNNEI. This CDR3 is built from 13 residues. This CDR3 is CASSETGQETQYF. For the CDR3, the DNA is TGTGCCAGCAGTGAAACCGGTCAAGAGACCCAGTACTTC. Complete variable domain (other parts from reference TRBV2 and TRBJ2-5): EPEVTQTPSHQVTQMGQEVILRCVPISNHLYFYWYRQILGQKVEFLVSFYNNEISEKSEIFDDQFSVERPDGSNFTLKIRSTKLEDSAMYFCASSETGQETQYFGPGTRLLVL.

CDR3 residues: CASARGSGTEAFF. CDR3 bases: TGTGCCTCAGCACGTGGGAGTGGCACTGAAGCTTTCTTT. V gene TRBV5-6 combines with J gene TRBJ1-1; no definite D call. The CDR3 runs 13 residues. Per germline, CDR1 SGHDT and CDR2 YYEEEE. V lost 10 bases and J 4 bases, leaving 17 bases between the germline ends.

The J gene is TRBJ1-1, the V gene TRBV30; D unclear. Germline CDR1 reads GTSNPN; CDR2 reads SVGIG (reference sequence). This CDR3 comprises 13 residues. V was shortened by 4 bases and J by 5 bases, with 14 bases between the two germline ends. The CDR3 DNA follows: TGTGCCTGGACCCTACCTGGTCGGACTGAAGCTTTCTTT. Amino acids: CAWTLPGRTEAFF.

J is TRBJ2-2 and V is TRBV18, with D maybe TRBD1 (5 bases). Germline CDR1 is KGHSH and CDR2 is LQKENI. V was pared by 3 bases and J by 3 bases, with 8 bases between. This CDR3 is 14 amino acids long. CDR3 residues: CASSPREYTGELFF. DNA of the CDR3: TGTGCCAGCTCACCCAGGGAATACACCGGGGAGCTGTTTTTT.

V gene TRBV5-4 combines with J gene TRBJ1-3, with 8 bases fitting TRBD1. V was clipped by 3 bases and J by 4 bases; unmatched bases: 6. Germline V CDR1 and CDR2: SGHNT, YYREEE (reference sequence). The CDR3 extends over 15 amino acids. CDR3 sequence: CASSSRDRSGNTIYF. In DNA form, the CDR3 reads TGTGCCAGCAGCTCCCGGGACAGGTCCGGAAACACCATATATTTT.

The V call is TRBV10-1, the J call TRBJ2-7; the match to TRBD1 covers 11 bases. This CDR3 has 14 amino acids. Losses at the gene ends were 2 bases for V and 7 bases for J; bases not matched to a gene: 4. The germline V gene encodes CDR1 WNHNN and CDR2 SYGVQD (reference sequence). The CDR3 DNA reads as TGCGCCAGCAGTGAGGGACAGGGGGCAAAAGAGCAGTACTTC. It is translated as CASSEGQGAKEQYF.

This chain joins TRBV28 and TRBJ1-5; D gene uncertain. The CDR3 runs to 15 residues. V lost 5 bases, J lost 4 bases, and 15 bases lay in between. Germline V lookup: CDR1 MDHEN, CDR2 SYDVKM. CDR3 protein: CASSTPPGVNQPQHF. CDR3 bases: TGTGCCAGCAGTACTCCGCCCGGAGTAAATCAGCCCCAGCATTTT.

The chain carries TRBV9 and TRBJ2-1; the D gene is possibly TRBD2 (6 bases). V lost 0 bases and J lost 5, with 15 bases in between. CDR1 and CDR2 from the germline V gene are SGDLS and YYNGEE. This CDR3 region has 16 residues. The CDR3 here is CASSVVAGGIHNEQFF. CDR3 DNA sequence: TGTGCCAGCAGCGTAGTTGCAGGCGGGATACACAATGAGCAGTTCTTC.

This chain joins TRBV3-1 (or the pseudogene TRBV3-2) and TRBJ2-2, with TRBD2 matching 8 bases. After removal of 1 base from V and 6 bases from J, the junction contained 7 bases not matched to a gene. The CDR3 is 16 residues long. The germline CDR1 and CDR2 sequences are LGHDT and YNNKEL (reference sequence). CDR3 protein: CASSQAVAGKAGELFF. The CDR3 DNA reads TGTGCCAGCAGCCAAGCCGTAGCGGGGAAGGCCGGGGAGCTGTTTTTT.

The rearrangement joins TRBV4-2 to TRBJ2-1; weak D call: TRBD2 (6 bases). V was clipped by 3 bases and J by 12 bases, with 15 bases between them. CDR1 LGHNA and CDR2 YNFKEQ come from the germline V gene. The CDR3 extends over 13 amino acids. The chain's CDR3 is CASSQPGGRAQFF. The CDR3 DNA reads TGTGCCAGCAGCCAGCCCGGAGGGAGAGCGCAGTTCTTC.

The chain combines TRBV2 with TRBJ2-2; no clear D gene. V lost 1 base and J lost 5, with 11 bases in between. This CDR3 comprises 15 residues. CDR1 is SNHLY and CDR2 is FYNNEI in the germline V gene. CDR3 loop: CASSEVPAGTGELFF. The DNA of the CDR3 is TGTGCCAGCAGTGAAGTCCCAGCCGGGACCGGGGAGCTGTTTTTT.

The chain couples TRBV19 to TRBJ1-4; 8 bases line up with TRBD1. Per germline, CDR1 LNHDA and CDR2 SQIVND (reference sequence). V shed 5 bases, J shed 8 bases, and the junction held 7 bases outside the gene matches. This CDR3 comprises 14 residues. This CDR3 is CASSGTGVGEKLFF. CDR3 sequence (DNA): TGTGCCAGTAGTGGGACAGGAGTAGGCGAAAAACTGTTTTTT. Drawing the rest from reference TRBV19 and TRBJ1-4, the complete variable domain is DGGITQSPKYLFRKEGQNVTLSCEQNLNHDAMYWYRQDPGQGLRLIYYSQIVNDFQKGDIAEGYSVSREKKESFPLTVTSAQKNPTAFYLCASSGTGVGEKLFFGSGTQLSVL.

The rearrangement joins TRBV5-1 to TRBJ1-3; tentative D call: TRBD1 (5 bases). The CDR3 spans 14 residues. The germline gives CDR1 SGHRS, CDR2 YFSETQ. Trimming removed 1 base at V and 1 base at J, with 6 bases between. CDR3: CASSLRGSGNTIYF. The CDR3 nucleotides are TGCGCCAGCAGCTTGAGGGGTTCTGGAAACACCATATATTTT.

The CDR3 loop reads CASSERGKQFF. CDR3 bases: TGCGCCAGCAGTGAAAGGGGCAAGCAGTTCTTC. The chain recombines TRBV10-1 with TRBJ2-1, with a possible D match to TRBD1 (5 bases). Trimming shortened V by 3 bases and J by 11 bases, and 8 bases separated the two germline ends. The CDR3 consists of 11 residues. Germline V gene sequence: CDR1 WNHNN, CDR2 SYGVQD (reference sequence).

J is TRBJ2-5 and V is TRBV3-1 (or the pseudogene TRBV3-2); possibly TRBD1 for D (6 bases). Trimming removed 8 bases at V and 2 bases at J, with 12 bases between. CDR3 size: 13 residues. The V gene's germline CDR1 is LGHDT and CDR2 YNNKEL (reference sequence). CDR3 residues: CASRDKKQETQYF. CDR3 DNA sequence: TGTGCCAGCCGGGACAAAAAACAAGAGACCCAGTACTTC.

The rearrangement links TRBV3-1 (or the pseudogene TRBV3-2) to TRBJ1-6, with 8 bases that match TRBD1. The V gene's germline CDR1 is LGHDT and CDR2 YNNKEL (reference sequence). The CDR3 covers 14 residues. Losses at the gene ends were 4 bases for V and 9 bases for J; bases not matched to a gene: 5. CDR3 sequence (DNA): TGTGCCAGCAGCCCAGGACAGGGTAGTTCACCCCTCCACTTT. Translated: CASSPGQGSSPLHF.

The rearrangement joins TRBV24-1 to TRBJ2-5, with 12 bases identical to TRBD2. This CDR3 is built from 16 residues. The ends lost 3 bases at V and 4 bases at J; junction bases unmatched: 5. Germline-derived CDR1 and CDR2 are KGHDR and SFDVKD. The CDR3 protein is CATSDLAGGPTETQYF. The CDR3 nucleotides read TGTGCCACCAGTGATCTAGCGGGAGGGCCGACAGAGACCCAGTACTTC.

This chain links TRBV28 with TRBJ1-2, with 10 bases aligning to TRBD1. V shed 6 bases and J 5 bases; nucleotides not matched to a gene: 9. Germline V gene sequence: CDR1 MDHEN, CDR2 SYDVKM. CDR3 length: 15 amino acids. The CDR3 nucleotides are TGTGCCAGCAGGCCAGACAGGGGGCTTAATTATGGCTACACCTTC. This gives the protein CASRPDRGLNYGYTF.

This clone was detected only a few times. This chain connects TRBV11-2 to TRBJ2-4, with TRBD1 as a possible D gene (5 bases). The CDR3 loop spans 14 amino acids. CDR1 is SGHAT and CDR2 is FQNNGV in the germline V gene. Deletions cut 1 base from V and 8 bases from J, with 12 bases between. CDR3 amino acids: CASSLGRSGHIQYF. The CDR3 bases are TGTGCCAGCAGCTTAGGAAGGTCAGGGCACATTCAGTACTTC. The variable domain in full, completed from reference TRBV11-2 and TRBJ2-4, reads EAGVAQSPRYKIIEKRQSVAFWCNPISGHATLYWYQQILGQGPKLLIQFQNNGVVDDSQLPKDRFSAERLKGVDSTLKIQPAKLEDSAVYLCASSLGRSGHIQYFGAGTRLSVL.

The chain is built from TRBV27 and TRBJ2-1; D possibly corresponds to TRBD1 (6 bases). The CDR3 has 16 amino acids. V lost 6 bases, J lost 11 bases, and 26 bases lay in between. CDR1 and CDR2 (germline): MNHEY, SMNVEV (reference sequence). CDR3 region: CASSPPRLEGENQQFF. The CDR3 DNA reads as TGTGCCAGCAGCCCCCCTCGGCTCGAGGGGGAGAACCAGCAGTTCTTC.

The rearrangement links TRBV30 to TRBJ1-6, with D tentatively TRBD1 (6 bases). V was clipped by 8 bases and J by 8 bases, with 13 bases between them. Germline values: CDR1 GTSNPN, CDR2 SVGIG (reference sequence). CDR3 length: 12 amino acids. Here the CDR3 reads CATGTIHSPLHF. DNA for the CDR3: TGTGCCACCGGGACAATCCATTCACCCCTCCACTTT. Supplemented by reference TRBV30 and TRBJ1-6, the full variable domain reads SQTIHQWPATLVQPVGSPLSLECTVEGTSNPNLYWYRQAAGRGLQLLFYSVGIGQISSEVPQNLSASRPQDRQFILSSKKLLLSDSGFYLCATGTIHSPLHFGNGTRLTVT.

This clone occurred a few times. The CDR3 protein is CASSLGVAGRDAQPQHF. The CDR3 DNA follows: TGTGCCAGCAGCTTAGGGGTCGCGGGAAGGGACGCGCAGCCCCAGCATTTT. This chain joins TRBV7-8 and TRBJ1-5; possibly TRBD1 for D (5 bases). Germline V CDR1 and CDR2: SGHVS, FQNEAQ. Trimming pared 1 base from V and 7 bases from J, leaving 20 bases between. The CDR3 runs 17 residues.

This clone was picked up one time. The V gene is TRBV18, the J gene TRBJ1-5, with D tentatively TRBD1 (6 bases). CDR1 KGHSH and CDR2 LQKENI come from the germline V gene. The CDR3 is 16 residues long. Trimming took off 0 bases at V and 2 bases at J, with 11 bases between the two ends. The chain's CDR3 is CASSPPGRGGNQPQHF. The CDR3 nucleotides are TGTGCCAGCTCACCACCAGGCAGGGGAGGCAATCAGCCCCAGCATTTT.

This clone came up a few times. The chain is built from TRBV9 and TRBJ1-2; TRBD1 agrees at 7 bases. The CDR3 has 15 amino acids. Trimming took 0 bases from V and 0 from J; bases not matched to a gene: 2. In germline, CDR1 is SGDLS, CDR2 YYNGEE. DNA of the CDR3: TGTGCCAGCAGCGTAGAGGGACAGCCTAACTATGGCTACACCTTC. Residues: CASSVEGQPNYGYTF.

The chain joins TRBV24-1 to TRBJ2-5; D possibly corresponds to TRBD1 (5 bases). Trimming cost V 0 bases and J 5 bases, with 6 bases left between them. The CDR3 has 13 amino acids. CDR1 is KGHDR and CDR2 is SFDVKD in the germline V gene. The CDR3 region is CATSDLRGETQYF. The CDR3 bases are TGTGCCACCAGTGATTTGAGGGGCGAGACCCAGTACTTC.

CDR3: CASSWTGQEKLFF. CDR3 in DNA: TGTGCCAGCAGTTGGACAGGGCAGGAAAAACTGTTTTTT. The gene calls are TRBV28 and TRBJ1-4, with 8 bases aligning to TRBD1. Germline V gene lookup returns CDR1 MDHEN and CDR2 SYDVKM. CDR3 length: 13 amino acids. J gave up 8 bases and V 4 bases, and 3 bases lay outside the gene matches.

The rearrangement uses TRBV20-1 and TRBJ1-4; D unresolved. Between the trimmed V and J ends, which lost 2 bases and 8 bases, there was a span of 6 bases. The CDR3 extends over 11 amino acids. CDR1 DFQATT and CDR2 SNEGSKA come from the germline V gene (reference sequence). CDR3 bases: TGCAGTGCTAGAAGCCCCGAAAAACTGTTTTTT. This encodes CSARSPEKLFF.

The chain joins TRBV5-1 to TRBJ2-3; 11 nucleotides agree with TRBD2. The germline V gene encodes CDR1 SGHRS and CDR2 YFSETQ. This CDR3 is 20 amino acids long. The junction had 22 bases not matched to a gene; V was cut back by 4 bases and J by 6 bases. The CDR3 region has the DNA TGCGCCAGCAGCGGGAACCTGGGACTAGCGGCCCCGACCCCCGTGGATACGCAGTATTTT. Protein product: CASSGNLGLAAPTPVDTQYF.

The rearrangement uses TRBV21-1 and TRBJ2-1; the D call in the table, TRBD2, was not verified against the DNA. TRBV21-1 is a pseudogene. The CDR3 is 15 residues long. This CDR3 is CASRHRGGSYNEQFF. In DNA, the CDR3 is TGTGCCAGCCGCCATAGGGGGGGCTCCTACAATGAGCAGTTCTTC.